The 2 T cell receptor beta chains given below trace back to one sample, sequenced in a study of PD-1 blockade in classical Hodgkin lymphoma. Here immunoSEQ multiplex PCR was the method, and the copy in TCRdb shows in-frame clones only, minus some. Of 35,000 to 40,000 clones in the sample, about 90% are singletons; the top ten hold 6% to 8%. Relapse was seen in all patients after autologous stem cell transplantation, and brentuximab vedotin exposure was variable. The sequencing used peripheral blood mononuclear cells (PBMCs), collected before the second cycle of nivolumab. The receptors were sampled from a human donor with classical Hodgkin lymphoma.

As regards this clone: Sequence at one end of the junction differs from germline and may be a read error. V usage is TRBV6-9 and J usage is TRBJ1-1; D ambiguous. The CDR3 has 14 amino acids. Germline assignment: CDR1 MNHGY and CDR2 SVAAGI. Here the CDR3 DNA reads TGTGCCAGCAGTTACCTCGGAGGGAACGCTGAAGCTTTCTTT. Translation: CASSYLGGNAEAFF.

This clone was observed once. The chain carries TRBV30 and TRBJ2-5, with 7 bases aligning to TRBD1. There are 15 residues in the CDR3. The germline gives CDR1 GTSNPN, CDR2 SVGIG (reference sequence). The junction had 13 bases not matched to a gene; V was cut back by 4 bases and J by 5 bases. CDR3 bases: TGTGCCTGGACCCCCGTGACAGGGTGGAGGGAGACCCAGTACTTC. Translated: CAWTPVTGWRETQYF.